A single sample is the source of the 9 T cell receptor beta chains below, sequenced in a study of cytomegalovirus exposure and HLA in healthy donors. PCR employed 60 Vbeta and 13 Jbeta primers. Using immunoSEQ multiplex PCR, the repertoire was profiled, and TCRdb retains in-frame clones only, with some absent. The repertoire holds 90,000 to 120,000 clones, with over 60% as singletons. Sequencing was performed on PBMCs. The receptors were gathered from a male donor in good health and CMV-seronegative.

J is TRBJ2-5 and V is TRBV7-3, with TRBD1 matching 8 bases. This CDR3 region has 13 residues. Trimming removed 5 bases from V and 4 bases from J; junction bases left unmatched: 3. The germline V gene encodes CDR1 SGHTA and CDR2 FQGTGA. The CDR3 region has the DNA TGTGCCAGCAGCCCAGGGGGCGGAGAGACCCAGTACTTC. As protein: CASSPGGGETQYF.

This clone was observed once. This chain connects TRBV10-1 to TRBJ2-7; 8 bases are a match to TRBD2. Losses at the gene ends were 2 bases for V and 3 bases for J; bases not matched to a gene: 3. From germline, CDR1 is WNHNN and CDR2 SYGVQD (reference sequence). This CDR3 is built from 14 residues. The CDR3 spells CASSEVAGFYEQYF. The CDR3 DNA is TGCGCCAGCAGTGAGGTAGCGGGGTTCTACGAGCAGTACTTC.

This clone showed up just once. The gene calls are TRBV5-1 and TRBJ2-5; 9 bases fit TRBD2. The CDR3 length is 15 residues. V was pared by 1 base and J by 2 bases, with 3 bases of the junction left unmatched. Germline V CDR1 and CDR2: SGHRS, YFSETQ. The DNA for the CDR3 is TGCGCCAGCAGCTTGCTAGCGGGGAATCAAGAGACCCAGTACTTC. It codes for CASSLLAGNQETQYF.

V and J are TRBV5-1 and TRBJ2-1; 9 nucleotides agree with TRBD2. Germline-derived CDR1 and CDR2 are SGHRS and YFSETQ. The length of the CDR3 is 15 residues. The V gene end was trimmed by 3 bases and the J gene end by 8 bases; junction bases not matched to a gene: 9. CDR3 DNA: TGCGCCAGCAGCTCCGTGGCGGGAGGGCCTGATGAGCAGTTCTTC. Encoded protein: CASSSVAGGPDEQFF.

This clone was counted a few times. CDR3 DNA: TGCGCCAGCAGCTTGGCTAGCGGAGCCTACGAGCAGTACTTC. It translates to CASSLASGAYEQYF. This sequence joins TRBV5-1 and TRBJ2-7, with 7 nucleotides matching TRBD2. The CDR3 extends over 14 amino acids. Germline lookup yields CDR1 SGHRS and CDR2 YFSETQ. After removal of 0 bases from V and 2 bases from J, the junction contained 2 bases not matched to a gene.

The V and J genes are TRBV6-1 and TRBJ2-7, with 9 bases lining up with TRBD2. V shed 2 bases and J 4 bases; nucleotides not matched to a gene: 6. Germline CDR1 MNHNS, CDR2 SASEGT. This CDR3 comprises 15 residues. CDR3 sequence (DNA): TGTGCCAGCAGTGAACCCCCGGCGGGAGGGTACGAGCAGTACTTC. It specifies CASSEPPAGGYEQYF.

For the CDR3, the DNA is TGTGCCAGCAGTTTAACACACTCCTACGAGCAGTACTTC. It is translated as CASSLTHSYEQYF. The rearrangement links TRBV27 to TRBJ2-7; D gene ambiguous. This CDR3 has 13 amino acids. CDR1 is MNHEY, CDR2 SMNVEV, per germline (reference sequence). V was shortened by 2 bases and J by 0 bases, with 5 bases between the two germline ends.

This clone was recorded a few times. The chain links TRBV5-1 to TRBJ1-4; no firm D call. The germline V gene encodes CDR1 SGHRS and CDR2 YFSETQ. The length of the CDR3 is 15 residues. Trimming stripped 2 bases from V and 3 bases from J, with 11 bases between. In nucleotides, the CDR3 is TGCGCCAGCAGCTTCGCCGGGGAGGCTAATGAAAAACTGTTTTTT. Its protein is CASSFAGEANEKLFF.

The chain recombines TRBV7-8 with TRBJ2-1; D call uncertain. Germline assignment: CDR1 SGHVS and CDR2 FQNEAQ. CDR3 length: 13 residues. Trimming took 1 base from V and 5 from J, leaving 6 bases between them. CDR3 sequence (DNA): TGTGCCAGCAGCTTAGTGGGCAACAATGAGCAGTTCTTC. Translated, it gives CASSLVGNNEQFF.